This entry features one T cell receptor beta chain sequence. What it binds is not known. Ipilimumab CTLA-4 blockade and focal radiation were given to patients with chemo-refractory metastatic non-small-cell lung cancer. This sample was included in a study of radiotherapy plus CTLA-4 blockade in lung cancer. This CDR3 is 15 amino acids long. Germline V gives CDR1 LNHNV, CDR2 YYDKDF (reference sequence). Sequencing was performed with immunoSEQ multiplex PCR; in TCRdb, only in-frame clones are kept and a portion is missing. The sample includes roughly 97,000 clones, about four fifths of them seen just once. Study results and caveats: Expansion of tumor-derived TCR clones was observed in blood after radiotherapy plus ipilimumab.

Sequencing was performed on peripheral blood, taken from a patient treated with radiotherapy plus ipilimumab. The rearrangement uses TRBV15 and TRBJ2-5; TRBD1 matches 7 bases. The J call may be mistaken, given a closer DNA end match to TRBJ2-7. This TCR came from a human donor with non-small cell lung cancer who had a partial response to radiotherapy plus ipilimumab. Some clones in this sample may be carry-over from other donors' samples. CDR3 bases: TGTGCCACCAGCAGAGAAAGGGGGCGCCCCCACGAGCAGTACTTC. It yields the protein CATSRERGRPHEQYF.